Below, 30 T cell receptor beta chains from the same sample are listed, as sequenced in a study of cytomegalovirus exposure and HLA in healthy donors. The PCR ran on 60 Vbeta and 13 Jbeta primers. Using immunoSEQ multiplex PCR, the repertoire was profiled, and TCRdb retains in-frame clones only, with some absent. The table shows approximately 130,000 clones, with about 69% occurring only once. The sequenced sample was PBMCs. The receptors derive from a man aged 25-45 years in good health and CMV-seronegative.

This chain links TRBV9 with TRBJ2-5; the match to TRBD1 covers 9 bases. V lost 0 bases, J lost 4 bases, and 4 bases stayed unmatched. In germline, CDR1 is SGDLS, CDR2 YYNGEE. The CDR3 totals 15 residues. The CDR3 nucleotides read TGTGCCAGCAGCGTAGGCGGACAGGGGAGAGAGACCCAGTACTTC. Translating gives CASSVGGQGRETQYF.

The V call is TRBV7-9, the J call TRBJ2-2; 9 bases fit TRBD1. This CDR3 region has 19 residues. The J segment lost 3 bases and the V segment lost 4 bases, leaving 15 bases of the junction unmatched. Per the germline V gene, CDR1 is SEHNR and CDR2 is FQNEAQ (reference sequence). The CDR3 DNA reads TGTGCCAGCAGCTCCCCACCCCGGGACAGGGTTAATCACACCGGGGAGCTGTTTTTT. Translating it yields CASSSPPRDRVNHTGELFF.

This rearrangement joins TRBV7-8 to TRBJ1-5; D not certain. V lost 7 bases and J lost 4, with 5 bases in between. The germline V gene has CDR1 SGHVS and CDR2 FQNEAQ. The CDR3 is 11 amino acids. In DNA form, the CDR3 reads TGTGCCAGCACCCAAAATCAGCCCCAGCATTTT. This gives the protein CASTQNQPQHF.

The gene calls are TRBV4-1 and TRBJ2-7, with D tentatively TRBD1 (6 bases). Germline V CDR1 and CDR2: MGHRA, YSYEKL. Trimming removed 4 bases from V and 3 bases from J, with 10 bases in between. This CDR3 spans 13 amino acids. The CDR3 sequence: CASSPYRDYEQYF. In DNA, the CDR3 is TGCGCCAGCAGCCCCTACAGGGACTACGAGCAGTACTTC.

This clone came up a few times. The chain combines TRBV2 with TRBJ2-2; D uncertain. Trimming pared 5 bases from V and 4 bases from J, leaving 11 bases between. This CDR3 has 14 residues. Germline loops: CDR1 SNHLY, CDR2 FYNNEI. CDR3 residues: CASSPASVTGELFF. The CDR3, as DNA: TGTGCCAGCAGTCCAGCGAGTGTCACCGGGGAGCTGTTTTTT.

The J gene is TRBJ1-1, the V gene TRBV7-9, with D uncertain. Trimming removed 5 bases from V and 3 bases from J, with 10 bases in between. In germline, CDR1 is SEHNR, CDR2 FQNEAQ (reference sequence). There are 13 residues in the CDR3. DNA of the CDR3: TGTGCCAGCAGCGACCTAGCTCACACTGAAGCTTTCTTT. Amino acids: CASSDLAHTEAFF.

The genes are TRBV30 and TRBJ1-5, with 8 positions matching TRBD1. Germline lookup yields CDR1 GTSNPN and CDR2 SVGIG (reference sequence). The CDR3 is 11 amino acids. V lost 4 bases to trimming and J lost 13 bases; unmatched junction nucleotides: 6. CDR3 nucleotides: TGTGCCTGGATAACAGGGGGGAAGCAGCATTTT. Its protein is CAWITGGKQHF.

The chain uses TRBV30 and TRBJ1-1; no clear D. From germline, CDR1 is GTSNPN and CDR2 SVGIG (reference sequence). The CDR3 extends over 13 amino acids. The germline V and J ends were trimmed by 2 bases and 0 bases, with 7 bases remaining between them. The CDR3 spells CAWSRGMNTEAFF. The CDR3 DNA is TGTGCCTGGAGTAGAGGGATGAACACTGAAGCTTTCTTT.

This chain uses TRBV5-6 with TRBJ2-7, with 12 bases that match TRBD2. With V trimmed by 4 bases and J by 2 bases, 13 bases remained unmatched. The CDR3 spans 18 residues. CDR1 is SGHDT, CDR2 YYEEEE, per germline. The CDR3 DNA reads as TGTGCCAGCAGCCCCCAATCGGACCTAGCGGGAGGGCCCTACGAGCAGTACTTC. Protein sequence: CASSPQSDLAGGPYEQYF.

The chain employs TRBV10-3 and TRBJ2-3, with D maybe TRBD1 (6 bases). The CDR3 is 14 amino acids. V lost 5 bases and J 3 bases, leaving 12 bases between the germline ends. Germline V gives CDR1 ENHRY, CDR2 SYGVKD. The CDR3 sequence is CAISIGQTTDTQYF. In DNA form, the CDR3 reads TGTGCCATCAGTATCGGACAGACGACAGATACGCAGTATTTT.

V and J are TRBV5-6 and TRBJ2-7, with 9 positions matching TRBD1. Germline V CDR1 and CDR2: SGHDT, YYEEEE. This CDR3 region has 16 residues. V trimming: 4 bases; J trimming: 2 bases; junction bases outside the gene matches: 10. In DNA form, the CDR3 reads TGTGCCAGCAGCCTGTCCTCCGGGACAGGGCCCTACGAGCAGTACTTC. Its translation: CASSLSSGTGPYEQYF.

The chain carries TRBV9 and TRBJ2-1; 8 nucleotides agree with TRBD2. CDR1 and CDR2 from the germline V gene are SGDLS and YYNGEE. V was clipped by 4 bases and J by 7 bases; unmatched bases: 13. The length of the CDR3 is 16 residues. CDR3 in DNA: TGTGCCAGCAGCCCAGGGGTCGGGGGGGCGAGAAATGAGCAGTTCTTC. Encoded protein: CASSPGVGGARNEQFF.

In DNA, the CDR3 is TGTGCCAGCAGCCAAGGGGGGGGCGCGGAGACCCAGTACTTC. Protein product: CASSQGGGAETQYF. The chain recombines TRBV4-2 with TRBJ2-5; D is possibly TRBD2 (7 bases). V was clipped by 1 base and J by 5 bases, with 11 bases between them. CDR1 LGHNA and CDR2 YNFKEQ come from the germline V gene. The CDR3 sequence is 14 residues long.

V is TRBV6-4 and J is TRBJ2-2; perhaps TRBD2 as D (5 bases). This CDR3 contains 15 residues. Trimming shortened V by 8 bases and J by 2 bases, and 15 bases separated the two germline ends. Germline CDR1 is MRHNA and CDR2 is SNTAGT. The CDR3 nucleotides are TGTGCCAGCCGGGTTGACTCTAGCAACACCGGGGAGCTGTTTTTT. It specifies CASRVDSSNTGELFF.

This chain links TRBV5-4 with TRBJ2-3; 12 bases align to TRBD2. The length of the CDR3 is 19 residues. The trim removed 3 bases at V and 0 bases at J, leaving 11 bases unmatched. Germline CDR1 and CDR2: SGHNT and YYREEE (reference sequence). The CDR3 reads CASSSPSGGGSSSTDTQYF. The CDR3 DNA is TGTGCCAGCAGCTCGCCTAGCGGGGGGGGGTCCTCTAGCACAGATACGCAGTATTTT.

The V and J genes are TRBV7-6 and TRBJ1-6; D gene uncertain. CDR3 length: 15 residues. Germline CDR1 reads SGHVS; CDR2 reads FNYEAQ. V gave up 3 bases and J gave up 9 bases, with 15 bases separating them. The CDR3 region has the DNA TGTGCCAGCAGCTTCCTTCGGGGTTCCGGTTCACCCCTCCACTTT. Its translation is CASSFLRGSGSPLHF.

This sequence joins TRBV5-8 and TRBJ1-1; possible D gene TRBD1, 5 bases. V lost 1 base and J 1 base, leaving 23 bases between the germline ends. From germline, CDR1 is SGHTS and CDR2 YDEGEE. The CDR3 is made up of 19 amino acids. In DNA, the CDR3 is TGTGCCAGCAGCTTGTATGGGTCTTTGCAGGGCACAGGGAACACTGAAGCTTTCTTT. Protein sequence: CASSLYGSLQGTGNTEAFF.

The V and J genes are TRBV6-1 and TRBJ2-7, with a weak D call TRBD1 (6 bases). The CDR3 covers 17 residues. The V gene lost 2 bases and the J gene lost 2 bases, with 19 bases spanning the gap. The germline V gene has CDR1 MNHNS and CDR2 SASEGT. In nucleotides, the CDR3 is TGTGCCAGCAGTGAACCAAGGGGACACAGGATAACCTACGAGCAGTACTTC. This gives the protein CASSEPRGHRITYEQYF.

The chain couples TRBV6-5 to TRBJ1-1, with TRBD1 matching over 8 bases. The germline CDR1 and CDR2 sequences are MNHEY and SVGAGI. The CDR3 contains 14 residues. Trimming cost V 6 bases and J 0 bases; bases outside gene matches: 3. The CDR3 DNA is TGTGCCAGCAGGTGGACAGGGTTGAACACTGAAGCTTTCTTT. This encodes CASRWTGLNTEAFF.

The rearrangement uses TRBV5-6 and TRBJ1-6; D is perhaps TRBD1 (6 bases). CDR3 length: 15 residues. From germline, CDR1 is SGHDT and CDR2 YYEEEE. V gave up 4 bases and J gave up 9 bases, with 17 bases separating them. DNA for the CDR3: TGTGCCAGCAGCCAACCAGGGGCGGTGGGTTCACCCCTCCACTTT. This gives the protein CASSQPGAVGSPLHF.

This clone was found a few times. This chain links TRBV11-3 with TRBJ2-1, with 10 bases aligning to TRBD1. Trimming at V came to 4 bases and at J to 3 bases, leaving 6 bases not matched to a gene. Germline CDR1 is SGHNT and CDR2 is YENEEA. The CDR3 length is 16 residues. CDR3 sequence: CASSSPTGGRYNEQFF. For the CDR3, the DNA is TGTGCCAGCAGCTCACCGACAGGGGGCCGCTACAATGAGCAGTTCTTC.

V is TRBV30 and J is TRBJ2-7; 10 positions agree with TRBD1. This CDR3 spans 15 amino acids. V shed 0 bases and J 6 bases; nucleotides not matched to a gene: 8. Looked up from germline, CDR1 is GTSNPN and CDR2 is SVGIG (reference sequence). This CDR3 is CAWSVRDRGFREQYF. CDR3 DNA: TGTGCCTGGAGTGTCCGGGACAGGGGTTTTCGCGAGCAGTACTTC.

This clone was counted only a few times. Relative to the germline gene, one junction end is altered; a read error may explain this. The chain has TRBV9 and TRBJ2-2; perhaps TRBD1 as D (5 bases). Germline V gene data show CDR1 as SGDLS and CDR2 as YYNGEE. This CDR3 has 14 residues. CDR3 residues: CASSVGAKTGELFF. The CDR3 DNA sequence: TGTGCCAGCAGCGTTGGGGCGAAAACCGGGGAGCTGTTTTTT.

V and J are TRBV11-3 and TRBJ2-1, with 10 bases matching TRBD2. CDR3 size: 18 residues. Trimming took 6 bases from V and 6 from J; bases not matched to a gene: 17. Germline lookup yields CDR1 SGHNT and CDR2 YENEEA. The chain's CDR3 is CASSGKREGFLGINEQFF. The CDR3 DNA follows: TGTGCCAGCAGTGGAAAGCGGGAGGGTTTTCTTGGTATCAATGAGCAGTTCTTC.

The CDR3 reads CASGLSPDRAEAFF. CDR3 bases: TGTGCTAGTGGTTTGTCCCCGGACAGGGCCGAAGCTTTCTTT. The chain joins TRBV12-5 to TRBJ1-1, with 8 nucleotides matching TRBD1. The CDR3 loop spans 14 amino acids. V was pared by 2 bases and J by 8 bases, with 7 bases of the junction left unmatched. The V gene's germline CDR1 is LGHNT and CDR2 FRNRAP.

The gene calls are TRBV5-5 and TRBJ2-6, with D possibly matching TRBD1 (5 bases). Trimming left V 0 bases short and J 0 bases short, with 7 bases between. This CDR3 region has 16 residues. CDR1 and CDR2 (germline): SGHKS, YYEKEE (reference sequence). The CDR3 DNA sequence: TGTGCCAGCAGCTTGGGACAGTTCTCTGGGGCCAACGTCCTGACTTTC. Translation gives CASSLGQFSGANVLTF.

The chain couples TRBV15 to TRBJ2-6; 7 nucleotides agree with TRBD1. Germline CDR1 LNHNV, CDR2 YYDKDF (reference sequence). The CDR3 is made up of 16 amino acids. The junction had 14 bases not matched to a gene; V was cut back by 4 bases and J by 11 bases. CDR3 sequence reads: CATSKRPTGYSHVLTF. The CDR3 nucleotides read TGTGCCACCAGCAAACGGCCGACAGGGTACTCGCACGTCCTGACTTTC. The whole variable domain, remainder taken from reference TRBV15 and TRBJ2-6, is DAMVIQNPRYQVTQFGKPVTLSCSQTLNHNVMYWYQQKSSQAPKLLFHYYDKDFNNEADTPDNFQSRRPNTSFCFLDIRSPGLGDTAMYLCATSKRPTGYSHVLTFGAGSRLTVL.

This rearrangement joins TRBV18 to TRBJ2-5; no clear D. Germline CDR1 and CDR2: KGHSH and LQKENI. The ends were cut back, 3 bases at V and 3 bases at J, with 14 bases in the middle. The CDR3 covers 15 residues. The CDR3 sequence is CASSPPSLGEETQYF. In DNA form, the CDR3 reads TGTGCCAGCTCACCCCCTTCACTGGGCGAAGAGACCCAGTACTTC.

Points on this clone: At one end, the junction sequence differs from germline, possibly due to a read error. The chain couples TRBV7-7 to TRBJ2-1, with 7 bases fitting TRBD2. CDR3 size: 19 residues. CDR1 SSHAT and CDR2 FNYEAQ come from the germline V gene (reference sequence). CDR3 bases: TGTGCTAGCAGCTTAGCGATTACGGGGGGTGGACTCTGGCCCAATGAGCAGTTCTTC. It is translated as CASSLAITGGGLWPNEQFF.

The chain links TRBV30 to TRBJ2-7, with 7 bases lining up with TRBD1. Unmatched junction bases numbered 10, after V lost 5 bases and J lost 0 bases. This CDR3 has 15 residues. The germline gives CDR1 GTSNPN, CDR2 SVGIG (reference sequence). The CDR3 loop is CAWGEPTGISYEQYF. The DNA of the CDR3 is TGTGCCTGGGGAGAACCGACAGGGATCTCCTACGAGCAGTACTTC.